These T cell receptor beta chains were read from a single sample in a study of cytomegalovirus exposure and HLA in healthy donors. The data were produced by immunoSEQ multiplex PCR, yet TCRdb's version contains in-frame clones alone and is incomplete. The sample has about 150,000 clones, 65% to 85% seen once. The specimen sequenced was PBMCs. The receptors here all came from a boy aged 2 to 10 in good health and CMV-seronegative. CDR3s include the opening cysteine and the closing phenylalanine or tryptophan. D genes are given only for firm matches.

d_gene	v_gene	j_gene	len	CDR3nt	CDR3aa
.	TRBV6-5	TRBJ1-2	15	TGTGCCAGCAGTTACTCAACAGGGTGGAACTATGGCTACACCTTC	CASSYSTGWNYGYTF
.	TRBV18	TRBJ2-1	13	TGTGCCAGCTCACCACGTCTAGATAATGAGCAGTTCTTC	CASSPRLDNEQFF
.	TRBV7-2	TRBJ1-6	16	TGTGCCAGCAGCTTACGGGGGGGCGGATATAATTCACCCCTCCACTTT	CASSLRGGGYNSPLHF
.	TRBV7-9	TRBJ1-1	15	TGTGCCAGCAGCGCCGGTCGAGAGGGGAACACTGAAGCTTTCTTT	CASSAGREGNTEAFF
.	TRBV18	TRBJ1-6	16	TGTGCCAGCTCAAGCGGAACGGAGGGAAATAATTCACCCCTCCACTTT	CASSSGTEGNNSPLHF
.	TRBV13	TRBJ2-1	14	TGTGCCAGCACACAGGGTCGGTTGGCAAATGAGCAGTTCTTC	CASTQGRLANEQFF
.	TRBV27	TRBJ1-1	15	TGTGCCAGCAGGCGAGCGGTGAAACGGAACACTGAAGCTTTCTTT	CASRRAVKRNTEAFF
TRBD1	TRBV18	TRBJ1-3	17	TGTGCCAGCTCACCACAACGAACCGGGACAGGGGAAAACACCATATATTTT	CASSPQRTGTGENTIYF
.	TRBV11-2	TRBJ2-3	14	TGTGCCAGCAGAAGTCTAAAGCTCACAGATACGCAGTATTTT	CASRSLKLTDTQYF
.	TRBV4-3	TRBJ1-1	14	TGCGCCAGCAGCCAAGCAGGGGCCCGAACTGAAGCTTTCTTT	CASSQAGARTEAFF
TRBD1	TRBV19	TRBJ1-5	17	TGTGCCAGTAGTAAAGCAGAAGGGACAGGACTTAATCAGCCCCAGCATTTT	CASSKAEGTGLNQPQHF
.	TRBV10-3	TRBJ1-5	14	TGTGCCATCAGTGAAAGACAGGGCAATCAGCCCCAGCATTTT	CAISERQGNQPQHF
.	TRBV7-8	TRBJ2-7	15	TGTGCCAGCAGCCCCGGGACAACCGGCTCCTACGAGCAGTACTTC	CASSPGTTGSYEQYF
.	TRBV5-1	TRBJ1-1	13	TGCGCCAGCCAGGGATTTGTGAACACTGAAGCTTTCTTT	CASQGFVNTEAFF
TRBD1	TRBV19	TRBJ2-1	15	TGTGCCAGTAGTATCCACAGGGGTGGCTACAATGAGCAGTTCTTC	CASSIHRGGYNEQFF
TRBD2	TRBV11-2	TRBJ2-3	15	TGTGCCAGCAGCCTGGGACTAGCGGGGGGAGATACGCAGTATTTT	CASSLGLAGGDTQYF
.	TRBV7-2	TRBJ1-2	16	TGTGCCAGCAGTCAGACTAACGGCCCCCTTAACTATGGCTACACCTTC	CASSQTNGPLNYGYTF
TRBD2	TRBV5-1	TRBJ2-1	15	TGCGCCAGCAGCGAGTTAGCGGGGGTCTTAAATGAGCAGTTCTTC	CASSELAGVLNEQFF
.	TRBV5-1	TRBJ1-1	16	TGCGCCAGCAGCTTGCGTCAGGGGAGGGGACTCACTGAAGCTTTCTTT	CASSLRQGRGLTEAFF